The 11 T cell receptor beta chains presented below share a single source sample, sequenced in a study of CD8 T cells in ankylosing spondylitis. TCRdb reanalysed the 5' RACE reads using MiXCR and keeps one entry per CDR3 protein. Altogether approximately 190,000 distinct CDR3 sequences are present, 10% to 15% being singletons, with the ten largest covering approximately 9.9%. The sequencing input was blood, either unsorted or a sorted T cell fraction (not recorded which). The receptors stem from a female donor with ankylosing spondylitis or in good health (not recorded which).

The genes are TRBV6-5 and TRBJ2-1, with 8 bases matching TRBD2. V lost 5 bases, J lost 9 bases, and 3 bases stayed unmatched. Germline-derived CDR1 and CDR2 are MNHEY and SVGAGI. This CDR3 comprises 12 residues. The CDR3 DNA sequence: TGTGCCAGCAGTACTCTAGCGGGTGAGCAGTTCTTC. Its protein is CASSTLAGEQFF.

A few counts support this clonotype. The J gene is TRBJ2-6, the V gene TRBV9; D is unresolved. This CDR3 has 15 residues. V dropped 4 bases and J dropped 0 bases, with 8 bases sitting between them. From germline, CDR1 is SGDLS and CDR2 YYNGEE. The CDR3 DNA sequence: TGTGCCAGCAGCCCCGGAGACTCTGGGGCCAACGTCCTGACTTTC. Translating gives CASSPGDSGANVLTF.

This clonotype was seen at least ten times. CDR3 coding DNA: TGTGCCAGCAGTCCTACAGGGATAGGCAATCAGCCCCAGCATTTT. Translation gives CASSPTGIGNQPQHF. The chain combines TRBV12-3 or TRBV12-4 with TRBJ1-5, with D possibly matching TRBD1 (6 bases). V was clipped by 5 bases and J by 2 bases, with 13 bases between them. The CDR3 is 15 amino acids.

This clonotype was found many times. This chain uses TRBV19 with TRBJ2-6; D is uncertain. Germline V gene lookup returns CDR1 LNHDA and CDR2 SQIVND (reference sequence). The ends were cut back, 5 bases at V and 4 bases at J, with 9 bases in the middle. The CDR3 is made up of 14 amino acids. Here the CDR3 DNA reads TGTGCCAGTAGTCCCCAAGGGGGGGCCAACGTCCTGACTTTC. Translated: CASSPQGGANVLTF.

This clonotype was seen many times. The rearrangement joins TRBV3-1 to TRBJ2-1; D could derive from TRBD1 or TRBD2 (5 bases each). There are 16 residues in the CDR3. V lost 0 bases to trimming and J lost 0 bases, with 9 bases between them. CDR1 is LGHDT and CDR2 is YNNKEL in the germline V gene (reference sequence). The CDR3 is CASSQDHGASYNEQFF. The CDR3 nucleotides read TGTGCCAGCAGCCAAGATCACGGGGCCTCCTACAATGAGCAGTTCTTC.

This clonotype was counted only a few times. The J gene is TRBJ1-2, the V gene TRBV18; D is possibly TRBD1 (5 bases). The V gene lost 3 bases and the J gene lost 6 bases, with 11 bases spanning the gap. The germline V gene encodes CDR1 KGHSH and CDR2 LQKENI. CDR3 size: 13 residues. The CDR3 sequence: CASSPTREDGYTF. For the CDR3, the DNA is TGTGCCAGCTCACCCACCAGGGAGGATGGCTACACCTTC. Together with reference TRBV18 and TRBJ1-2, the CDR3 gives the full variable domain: NAGVMQNPRHLVRRRGQEARLRCSPMKGHSHVYWYRQLPEEGLKFMVYLQKENIIDESGMPKERFSAEFPKEGPSILRIQQVVRGDSAAYFCASSPTREDGYTFGSGTRLTVV.

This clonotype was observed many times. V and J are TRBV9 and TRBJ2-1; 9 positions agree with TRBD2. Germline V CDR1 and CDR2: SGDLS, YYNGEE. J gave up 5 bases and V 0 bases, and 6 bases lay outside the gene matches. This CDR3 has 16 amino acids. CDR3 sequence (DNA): TGTGCCAGCAGCGTAGGCCCAGCGGGAGGAGACAATGAGCAGTTCTTC. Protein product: CASSVGPAGGDNEQFF.

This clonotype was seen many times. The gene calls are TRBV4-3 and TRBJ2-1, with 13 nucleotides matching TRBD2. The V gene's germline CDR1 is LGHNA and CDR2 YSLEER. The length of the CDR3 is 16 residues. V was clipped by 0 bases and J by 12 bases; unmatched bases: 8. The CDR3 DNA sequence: TGCGCCAGCAGCCAAGATCGGGGGACTAGCGGGATAAGGCAGTTCTTC. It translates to CASSQDRGTSGIRQFF.

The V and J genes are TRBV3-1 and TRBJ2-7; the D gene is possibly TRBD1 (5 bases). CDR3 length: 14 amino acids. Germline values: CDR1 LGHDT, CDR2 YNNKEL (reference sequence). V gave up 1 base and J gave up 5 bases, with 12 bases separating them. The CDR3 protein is CASSQGRGKNEQYF. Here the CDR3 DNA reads TGTGCCAGCAGCCAAGGAAGGGGAAAAAACGAGCAGTACTTC.

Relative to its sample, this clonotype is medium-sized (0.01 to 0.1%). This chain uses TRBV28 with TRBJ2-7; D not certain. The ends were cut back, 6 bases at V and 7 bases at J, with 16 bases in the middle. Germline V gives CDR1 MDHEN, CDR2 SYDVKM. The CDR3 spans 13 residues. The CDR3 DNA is TGTGCCAGCAGCCCCCGGTTAAGGATGGAGCAGTACTTC. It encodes CASSPRLRMEQYF.

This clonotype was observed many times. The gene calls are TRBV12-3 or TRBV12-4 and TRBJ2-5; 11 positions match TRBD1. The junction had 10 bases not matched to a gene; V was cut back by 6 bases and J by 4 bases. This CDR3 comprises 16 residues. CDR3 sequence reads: CASRTRTGGASETQYF. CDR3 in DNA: TGTGCCAGCAGGACCCGGACAGGGGGCGCATCAGAGACCCAGTACTTC.